The TCR beta chain under discussion was sequenced for a study of cytomegalovirus exposure and HLA in healthy donors (dated by TCRdb to the late 2010s). Study-level background: An earlier analysis of roughly 570 of the donors reported 276 Gb of sequence data and some 110 million unique TCR beta sequences obtained from about 179 million T cells. An early release covering about 600 HLA-typed donors comprised roughly 300 gigabases of sequencing data and tens of millions of unique TCR sequences. The number of typed donors differed by locus: about 629-640 for A, B, C, DRB1 and DQB1; 500 to 550 for DQA1; over 600 for DPA1; and about 450 for DPB1. On average, 235,054 unique TCR beta nucleotide sequences were sequenced per donor among a few hundred genotyped donors of the cohort, with roughly 18% of those sequences being non-productive. Alongside the repertoire data, information on donor age, sex, ethnicity and CMV serostatus was compiled. A later analysis re-examined previously published TCR beta repertoires from several hundred donors and added high-resolution HLA genotyping to investigate patterns of TCR occurrence. To predict cytomegalovirus infection status, the study brought together high-throughput TCR immunosequencing, statistical association of individual TCRs with disease status, and machine learning. Rather than drawing on any new phenotypic data, the later analysis identified candidate immune exposures from TCR beta sequences and the way those sequences occurred across donors. Class I and class II HLA loci were covered by the typing at four-digit resolution. Every discovery cohort repertoire had been produced on one sequencing platform. An earlier analysis of nearly 600 of the donors applied high-throughput TCR beta sequencing to assess whether each TCR beta V gene segment acted as functional or pseudogenic. In addition to the first cohort of hundreds of subjects, a separate validation cohort of 100 to 150 different subjects was used. The aim of the study was to test whether cataloging public T cell receptors could identify signatures of past pathogen exposure. A later genetic analysis used genome-wide SNP genotypes for about 65% of the roughly 670 donors, treating that subset as a discovery cohort. The T cell repertoires of 666 subjects were profiled by immunosequencing and related to cytomegalovirus serostatus. The genetic ancestry cluster associated with self-reported Caucasian donors included 81% of the 300 to 400 genotyped donors. Because of strong linkage in the cohort, roughly five DR-DQ haplotypes were treated as single units for association and clustering. Here is what the overall study found, with its caveats: In an earlier analysis of some 540 of the donors, most TCR beta V segments appeared in productive rearrangements about 87% or about 30% of the time, broadly matching IMGT annotations. According to a later analysis, parvovirus B19, influenza, CMV and Epstein-Barr virus appeared linked to several top co-occurrence clusters. It was suggested by the authors that the approach could potentially be generalized to other disease states and immunological phenotypes. A later analysis found that HLA-associated TCR beta chains were more clonally expanded and had lower generation probabilities than equally common non-associated chains. At a false discovery rate of 0.05, a later analysis linked under 20,000 TCR beta sequences to specific HLA alleles. Most TCR sequences were seen in very few donors, while some public TCRs were found in many individuals. A cluster of highly shared sequence variants was judged likely to represent a technical artifact of the sequencing pipeline. When HLA alleles, especially DR and DQ, strongly co-occurred, attributing TCR associations to individual alleles was difficult. A few of the identified cytomegalovirus-associated TCR beta chains were confirmed in vitro to be specific for cytomegalovirus antigens. An association between a missense DCLRE1C variant and V-gene and J-gene trimming of TCR beta chains was found in a later genetic analysis and replicated in an independent cohort. Linkage disequilibrium might explain the correlated functional status among segregating V segments, but an unknown experimental factor could not be ruled out. According to a later analysis, TCR association rates differed among HLA loci, with DRB1 alleles showing the most associated TCRs and HLA-C alleles showing the fewest. The cohort was sequenced for TCR beta chains only, and without alpha or paired-chain data the features that could be detected were limited. Immune exposure information for the cohort was limited to CMV serostatus. Roughly uniform sequencing depth across donors was assumed in presence/absence analyses, although this assumption may not hold. A further reported finding was that TCR beta sequences accurately predicted the HLA-A and HLA-B alleles for most subjects in the first cohort. The classifier was reported to diagnose cytomegalovirus status with high specificity and sensitivity in both the original cohort and the validation cohort. Because the 87-base-pair reads could not distinguish some IMGT-functional V segments, including TRBV6-2 and TRBV6-3, those segments were excluded. The study gave a list of more than 150 TCR beta chains associated with cytomegalovirus. Compared with the 666-donor mean, donors in an Asian-associated ancestry cluster had fewer N-insertions in productive TCRs, according to a later genetic analysis. Because HLA typing was missing for some donors at each locus, association tests included only the typed subset. Because counts were too low, roughly 16 rarely observed V segments, including chromosome 9 orphons, were left out of the earlier analysis of several hundred of the donors. Most CMV-associated TCR beta chains appeared to be HLA-restricted in a later analysis, and the HLA associations seemed to be driven largely by CMV exposure.

The cohort was made up of 500 to 800 healthy bone marrow donors. At the time of sampling, all cohort members were nominally healthy, though unrecorded immune exposures were likely present. The donor tested CMV seronegative, placing the donor among the 350 to 400 seronegative members of the cohort. Every donor gave a peripheral blood sample, and the peripheral blood mononuclear cells from that sample were used for TCR beta sequencing. The Qiagen DNeasy Blood Extraction Kit was used to extract genomic DNA from the blood cell samples. About this clone itself: Its antigen is currently not known. Base qualities are not at hand, and no much larger clone is one base apart.

The library was produced with the immunoSEQ multiplex PCR assay. For the multiplex PCR, a mixture combining 60 forward primers for TCR Vbeta segments and 13 reverse primers for TCR Jbeta segments was used. Amplification of the CDR3 region of rearranged TCR beta genes was performed with a multiplex PCR assay on genomic DNA. The Illumina HiSeq System was used to sequence the amplified TCR beta libraries as 87-base-pair reads. The authors' pipeline ran thus. A later analysis tallied some 79 million unique TCR beta chains across the 700 or so repertoires, and 10 million to 11 million of those chains were shared by two or more donors. A nearest-neighbor algorithm error-corrected the raw reads and collapsed the reads into unique sequences, merging closely related sequences to remove PCR and sequencing errors. Alignment of CDR3 sequences to IMGT reference sequences was used to assign V, D and J gene segments. Each retained sequence needed at least a six-nucleotide match to both a V gene segment and a J gene segment. A rearrangement was called productive if the CDR3 had no stop codons and remained in frame with V and J, and every other rearrangement was called non-productive. Following IMGT convention, CDR3 was defined as the stretch from the second conserved V-encoded cysteine to the conserved J-encoded phenylalanine. The earlier analysis of some 540 of the donors excluded any sequence lacking an unambiguous match to a single V gene segment. An earlier analysis of 587 of the donors classified V segments as functional when productive rearrangements were above 56.7% and as segregating when the standard deviation between donors was above 5%. A statistical classification framework was built for diagnosing cytomegalovirus status from the catalog of TCR beta chain sequences. A later analysis assigned V and J genes by comparing TCR nucleotide sequences with IMGT/GENE-DB human TR gene sequences. The TCRdist pipeline was used in a later analysis to assign CDR3 sequences and most-parsimonious VDJ recombination scenarios. In a later analysis, each TCR beta chain was defined by its CDR3 amino acid sequence together with its V-gene family, and reads without a unique V-gene family were excluded. As a way to deal with suspected cross-contamination and a sequencing artifact, a later analysis dropped under 600 nucleotide sequences that were highly shared and had low generation probability. In a later analysis, a clonal expansion index was calculated for each public chain from normalized within-repertoire ranks of inferred template counts. A later analysis computed generation probabilities with a VDJ recombination model fitted to out-of-frame rearrangements, and checked the results against IGoR. In a later analysis, TCR-TCR, TCR-HLA and TCR-CMV co-occurrence was scored with hypergeometric tests, and a repertoire-size bias correction was applied to TCR pairs. False discovery rates were estimated in a later analysis by permuting HLA or CMV assignments 20 times. In a later analysis, co-occurring TCRs were grouped using DBSCAN, and TCRdist sequence similarity was added for clustering within HLA-allele-positive subsets. For co-occurrence clustering, repertoires with fewer than 30,000 or more than 120,000 public chains were excluded, along with roughly five repertoires with anomalous nucleotide sharing. What TCRdb holds here is the immuneACCESS table cut down to in-frame rearrangements. Part of the clones is not present; checked against another copy, under half of the missing clones reflect an unresolved V gene, and the others are unexplained. That table is the source of V, J and clone size, and D and trimming were worked out from the DNA. For this sample there are about 110,000 clones; around 70% appear just once. The top ten clonotypes cover 0.79% of the sample.

The CDR3 measures 15 amino acids from cysteine to phenylalanine. This entry keeps only the CDR3 DNA: 45 bases, framed from base 1. For CDR1 and CDR2, the germline V gene (reference sequence) lists SEHNR and FQNEAQ. The junction carries 17 bases between V and J, which are trimmed by 5 bases and 6 bases respectively. The source material was PBMCs. The clonotype comes from a boy younger than 18 in good health and CMV-seronegative. In this chain, TRBV7-9 is recombined with TRBJ1-5; too little of a D gene remains to name it. The nucleotide sequence reads TGTGCCAGCAGCCCTGGAGGGATGGGTAGTCAGCCCCAGCATTTT. It codes for CASSPGGMGSQPQHF.